This T cell receptor (beta chain) was identified in a study of cytomegalovirus exposure and HLA in healthy donors. Study-wide points: Productive rates of about 90% or about 30% were seen for most TCR beta V segments in an earlier analysis.

With regard to this clone: The antigen is undetermined.

CDR1 and CDR2 (germline): SQVTM, ANQGSEA. The CDR3 contains 14 residues. Unmatched junction bases numbered 6, after V lost 3 bases and J lost 6 bases. PCR involved 60 Vbeta and 13 Jbeta primers. Here immunoSEQ multiplex PCR was the method, and the copy in TCRdb shows in-frame clones only, minus some. This table has 150,000 to 200,000 clones, 87% appearing once. Specimen: PBMCs. The chain is built from TRBV29-1 and TRBJ2-3; 10 bases agree with TRBD1. The TCR sequence derives from a girl less than two years old in good health and CMV-seronegative. As DNA, the CDR3 is TGCAGCGTTGAGAGGAGACAGGGGGCCGATACGCAGTATTTT. Its translation: CSVERRQGADTQYF.